A few counts support the clone carrying this T cell receptor beta chain. These data are taken from a study of patients and donors after allogeneic stem cell transplantation. One entry per CDR3 protein, called by TCRdb with MiXCR from the RT-PCR reads. The top ten clones hold 26% of a sample with roughly 150,000 distinct CDR3 sequences, nearly 25% of them seen once. Sample: blood, either unsorted or a sorted T cell fraction (not recorded which). This TCR derives from a human donor who was either an allogeneic HSCT recipient or a stem cell or donor lymphocyte infusion donor (not recorded which). It is not recorded whose cells these are; they may come from a transplant donor.

The CDR3 DNA reads TGTGCCAGCAGCCGCCTGCGGGGAAAAGTCGGCAATCAGCCCCAGCATTTT. This codes for CASSRLRGKVGNQPQHF. The rearrangement joins TRBV7-8 to TRBJ1-5; D is ambiguous. Germline V lookup: CDR1 SGHVS, CDR2 FQNEAQ. CDR3 length: 17 amino acids. V lost 5 bases to trimming and J lost 2 bases, with 19 bases between them. Full variable domain (outside the CDR3, taken from reference TRBV7-8 and TRBJ1-5): GAGVSQSPRYKVAKRGQDVALRCDPISGHVSLFWYQQALGQGPEFLTYFQNEAQLDKSGLPSDRFFAERPEGSVSTLKIQRTQQEDSAVYLCASSRLRGKVGNQPQHFGDGTRLSIL.